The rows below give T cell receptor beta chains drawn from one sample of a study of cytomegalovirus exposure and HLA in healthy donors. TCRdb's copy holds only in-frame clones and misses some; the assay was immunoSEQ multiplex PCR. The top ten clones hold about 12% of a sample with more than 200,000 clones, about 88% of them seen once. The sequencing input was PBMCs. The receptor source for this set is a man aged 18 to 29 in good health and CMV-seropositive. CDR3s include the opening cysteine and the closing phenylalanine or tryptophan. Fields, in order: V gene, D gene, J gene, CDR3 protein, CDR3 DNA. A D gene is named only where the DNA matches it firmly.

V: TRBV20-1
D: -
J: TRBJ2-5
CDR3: CSARKQETQYF
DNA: TGCAGTGCTAGGAAGCAAGAGACCCAGTACTTC

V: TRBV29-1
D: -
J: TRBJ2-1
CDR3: CSVEGRDSLTRGSYNEQFF
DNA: TGCAGCGTTGAAGGGCGGGACAGCCTAACAAGGGGCTCCTACAATGAGCAGTTCTTC

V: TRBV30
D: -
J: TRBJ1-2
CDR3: CASMGGNYGYTF
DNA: TGTGCCTCTATGGGGGGGAACTATGGCTACACCTTC

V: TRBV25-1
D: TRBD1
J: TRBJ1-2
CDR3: CASNPTGGYYGYTF
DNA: TGTGCCAGCAATCCGACAGGGGGGTACTATGGCTACACCTTC

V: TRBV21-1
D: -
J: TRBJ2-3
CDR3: CASSKGPYPPDTQYF
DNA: TGTGCCAGCAGCAAAGGGCCCTACCCCCCGGATACGCAGTATTTT

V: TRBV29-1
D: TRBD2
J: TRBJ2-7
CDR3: CSVARPAGGPDTYEQYF
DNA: TGCAGCGTTGCGCGGCCGGCGGGAGGGCCGGATACCTACGAGCAGTACTTC

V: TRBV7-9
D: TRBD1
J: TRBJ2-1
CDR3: CASSLGTGLNEQFF
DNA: TGTGCCAGCAGCTTGGGGACAGGGTTGAATGAGCAGTTCTTC

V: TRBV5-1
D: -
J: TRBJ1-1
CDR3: CASSLEAGMNTEAFF
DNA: TGCGCCAGCAGCTTGGAGGCAGGGATGAACACTGAAGCTTTCTTT

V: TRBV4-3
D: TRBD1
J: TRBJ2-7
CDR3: CASSQRQGYEQYF
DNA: TGCGCCAGCAGCCAAAGACAGGGCTACGAGCAGTACTTC

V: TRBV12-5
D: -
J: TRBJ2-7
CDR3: CASGLAGTREYF
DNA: TGTGCTAGTGGTTTGGCGGGGACCCGGGAGTACTTC

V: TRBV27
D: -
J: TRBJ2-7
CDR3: CASSFHRSFWLIIWEQYF
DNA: TGTGCCAGCAGTTTCCACAGATCCTTCTGGCTAATCATCTGGGAGCAGTACTTC